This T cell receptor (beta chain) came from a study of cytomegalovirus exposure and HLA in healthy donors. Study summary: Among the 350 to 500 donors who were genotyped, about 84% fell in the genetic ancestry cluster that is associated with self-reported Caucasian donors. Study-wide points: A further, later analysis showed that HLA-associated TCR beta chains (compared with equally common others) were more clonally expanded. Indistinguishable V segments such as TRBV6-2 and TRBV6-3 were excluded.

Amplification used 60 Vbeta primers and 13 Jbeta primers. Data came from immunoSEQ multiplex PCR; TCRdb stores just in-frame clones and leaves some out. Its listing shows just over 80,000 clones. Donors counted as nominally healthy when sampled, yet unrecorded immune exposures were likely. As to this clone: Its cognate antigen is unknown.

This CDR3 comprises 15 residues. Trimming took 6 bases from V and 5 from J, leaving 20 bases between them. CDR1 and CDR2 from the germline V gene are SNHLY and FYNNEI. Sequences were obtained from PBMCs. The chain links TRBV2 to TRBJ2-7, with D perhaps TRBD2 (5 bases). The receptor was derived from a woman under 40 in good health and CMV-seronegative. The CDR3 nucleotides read TGTGCCAGCAGCCCCGCGGAGGTTTTGTTGAACGAGCAGTACTTC. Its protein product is CASSPAEVLLNEQYF. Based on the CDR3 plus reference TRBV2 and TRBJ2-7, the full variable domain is EPEVTQTPSHQVTQMGQEVILRCVPISNHLYFYWYRQILGQKVEFLVSFYNNEISEKSEIFDDQFSVERPDGSNFTLKIRSTKLEDSAMYFCASSPAEVLLNEQYFGPGTRLTVT.